This T cell receptor beta chain was sequenced for a study of blood T cell repertoires in COVID-19. Study as a whole: Nucleic acid was either cDNA or gDNA, and it came from T cells, B-cell-depleted T cells, or PBMCs.

The junction had 10 bases not matched to a gene; V was cut back by 1 base and J by 6 bases. The CDR3 loop spans 17 amino acids. Looked up from germline, CDR1 is WSHSY and CDR2 is SAAADI. Seattle cases were enrolled at active infection and followed longitudinally. Using immunoSEQ multiplex PCR, the repertoire was profiled, and TCRdb retains in-frame clones only, with some absent. The table includes 400,000 or so clones, 70% to 90% detected once. The sequence was collected from a young man with COVID-19, enrolled during active disease. The chain is built from TRBV10-2 and TRBJ2-2, with 8 nucleotides matching TRBD2. Sequencing used peripheral blood. The CDR3 sequence is CASSEFTSGGSSGELFF. In DNA form, the CDR3 reads TGCGCCAGCAGTGAGTTCACTAGCGGCGGTTCTTCCGGGGAGCTGTTTTTT.